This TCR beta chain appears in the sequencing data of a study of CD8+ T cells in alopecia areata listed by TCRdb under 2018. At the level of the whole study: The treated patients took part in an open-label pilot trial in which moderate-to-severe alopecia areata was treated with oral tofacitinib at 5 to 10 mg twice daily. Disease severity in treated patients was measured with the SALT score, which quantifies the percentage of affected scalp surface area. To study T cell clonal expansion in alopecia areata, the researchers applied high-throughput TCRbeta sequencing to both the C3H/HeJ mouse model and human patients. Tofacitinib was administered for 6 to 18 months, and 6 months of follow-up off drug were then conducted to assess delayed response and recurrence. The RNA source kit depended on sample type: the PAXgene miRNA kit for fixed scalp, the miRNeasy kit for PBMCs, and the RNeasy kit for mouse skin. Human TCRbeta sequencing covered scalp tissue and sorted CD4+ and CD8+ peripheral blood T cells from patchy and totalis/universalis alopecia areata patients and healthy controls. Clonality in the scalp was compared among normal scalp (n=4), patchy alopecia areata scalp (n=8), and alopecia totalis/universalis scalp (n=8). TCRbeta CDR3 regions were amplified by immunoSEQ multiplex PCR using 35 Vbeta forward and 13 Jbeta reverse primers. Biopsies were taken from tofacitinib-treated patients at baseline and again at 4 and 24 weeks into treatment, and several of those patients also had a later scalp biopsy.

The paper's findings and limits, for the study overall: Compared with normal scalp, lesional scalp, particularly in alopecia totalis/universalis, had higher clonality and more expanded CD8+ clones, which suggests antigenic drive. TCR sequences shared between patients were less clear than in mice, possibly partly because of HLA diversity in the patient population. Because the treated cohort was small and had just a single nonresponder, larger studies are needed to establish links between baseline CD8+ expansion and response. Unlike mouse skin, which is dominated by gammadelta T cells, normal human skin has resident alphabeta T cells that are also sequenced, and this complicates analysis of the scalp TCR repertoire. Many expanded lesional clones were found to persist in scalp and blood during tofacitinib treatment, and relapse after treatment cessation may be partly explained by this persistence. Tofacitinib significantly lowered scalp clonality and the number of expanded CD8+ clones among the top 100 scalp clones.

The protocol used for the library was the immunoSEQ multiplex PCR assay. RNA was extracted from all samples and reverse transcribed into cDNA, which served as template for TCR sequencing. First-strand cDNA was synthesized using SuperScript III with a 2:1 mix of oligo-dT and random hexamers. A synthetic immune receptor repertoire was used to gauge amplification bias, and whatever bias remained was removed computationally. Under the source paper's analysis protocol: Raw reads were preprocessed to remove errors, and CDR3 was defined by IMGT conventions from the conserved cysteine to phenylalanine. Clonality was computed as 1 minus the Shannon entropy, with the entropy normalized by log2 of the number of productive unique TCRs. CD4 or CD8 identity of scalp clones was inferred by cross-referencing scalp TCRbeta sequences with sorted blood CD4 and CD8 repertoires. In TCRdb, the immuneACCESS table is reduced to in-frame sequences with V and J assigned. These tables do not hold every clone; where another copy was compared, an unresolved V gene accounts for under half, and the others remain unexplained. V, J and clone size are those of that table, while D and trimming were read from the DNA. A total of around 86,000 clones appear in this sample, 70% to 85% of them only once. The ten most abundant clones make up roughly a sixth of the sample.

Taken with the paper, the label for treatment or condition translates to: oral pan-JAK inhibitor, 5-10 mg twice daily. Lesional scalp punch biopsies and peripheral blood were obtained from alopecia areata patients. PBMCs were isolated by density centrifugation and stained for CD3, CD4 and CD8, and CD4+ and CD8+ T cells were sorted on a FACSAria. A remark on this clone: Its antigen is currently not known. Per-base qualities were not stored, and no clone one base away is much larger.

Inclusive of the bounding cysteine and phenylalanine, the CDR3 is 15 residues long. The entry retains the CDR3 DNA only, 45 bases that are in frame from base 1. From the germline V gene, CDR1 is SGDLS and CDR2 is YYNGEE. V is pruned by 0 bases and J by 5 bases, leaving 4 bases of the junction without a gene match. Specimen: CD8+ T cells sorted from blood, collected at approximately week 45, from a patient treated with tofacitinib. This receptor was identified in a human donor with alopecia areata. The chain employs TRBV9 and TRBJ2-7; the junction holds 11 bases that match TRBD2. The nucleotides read TGTGCCAGCAGCGTAGGGACTAGCGGGTCCCACGAGCAGTACTTC. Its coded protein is CASSVGTSGSHEQYF.